This T cell receptor (beta chain) was recovered during a study of blood T cell repertoires in COVID-19. Whole-study context: From the United States, Italy and Spain came samples of acute and convalescent COVID-19. T cells, B-cell-depleted T cells, or PBMCs supplied cDNA or gDNA.

Followed over time, Seattle patients had been enrolled while infection was active. The authors' processing: Amplification of reference gene primers was used by the study to estimate nucleated cell counts. Assay used: immunoSEQ multiplex PCR; TCRdb lists only in-frame clones, some missing. V, J and clone size are taken as reported in that table, and D and trimming were inferred from the DNA itself. The profile shows 250,000 to 300,000 clones, around 88% of them singletons. V was clipped by 6 bases and J by 3 bases, with 6 bases between them. The CDR3 loop spans 11 amino acids. Per the germline V gene, CDR1 is SNHLY and CDR2 is FYNNEI.

Sequences were obtained from peripheral blood. The origin of this receptor is a woman in her 70s with COVID-19, enrolled during active disease. The V and J genes are TRBV2 and TRBJ2-7; D gene ambiguous. Here the CDR3 reads CASRNSYEQYF. As DNA, the CDR3 is TGTGCCAGCAGAAACAGCTACGAGCAGTACTTC.